What follows describes a single T cell receptor beta chain. V lost 6 bases, J lost 3 bases, and 8 bases stayed unmatched. Germline CDR1 is MNHNY and CDR2 is SVGAGI (reference sequence). CDR3 length: 15 amino acids. This table comes from immunoSEQ multiplex PCR, and its TCRdb copy is limited to in-frame clones, with some not included. There are about 80,000 clones in the sample; 85% to 95% occur only once, and about 1% lies in the top ten. These data originate in a study of T cell changes during pregnancy in multiple sclerosis. The TCR comes from a female donor in good health, enrolled as a control in a pregnancy study. The chain carries TRBV6-6 and TRBJ2-7, with TRBD1 identical over 10 bases. The sample was peripheral blood, taken in the second trimester of pregnancy. For the CDR3, the DNA is TGTGCCAGCAGCCCCGGGACAGGGGACTACTACGAGCAGTACTTC. Its translation: CASSPGTGDYYEQYF.